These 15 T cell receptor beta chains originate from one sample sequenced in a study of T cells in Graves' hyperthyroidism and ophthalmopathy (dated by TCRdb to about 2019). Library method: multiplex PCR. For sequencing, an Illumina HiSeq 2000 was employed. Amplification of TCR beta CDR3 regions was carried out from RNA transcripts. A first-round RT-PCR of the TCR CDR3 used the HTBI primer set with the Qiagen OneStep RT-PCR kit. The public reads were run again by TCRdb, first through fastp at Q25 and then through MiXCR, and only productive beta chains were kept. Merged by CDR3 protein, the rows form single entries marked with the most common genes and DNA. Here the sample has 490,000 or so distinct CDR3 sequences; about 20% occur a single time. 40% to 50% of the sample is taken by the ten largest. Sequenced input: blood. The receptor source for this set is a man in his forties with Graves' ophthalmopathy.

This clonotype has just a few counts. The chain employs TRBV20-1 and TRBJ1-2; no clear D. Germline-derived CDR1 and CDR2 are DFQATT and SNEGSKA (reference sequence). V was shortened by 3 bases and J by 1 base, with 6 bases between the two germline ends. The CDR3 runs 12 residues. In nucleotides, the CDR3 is TGCAGTGCTAGTGGGAATAACTATGGCTACACCTTC. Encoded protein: CSASGNNYGYTF.

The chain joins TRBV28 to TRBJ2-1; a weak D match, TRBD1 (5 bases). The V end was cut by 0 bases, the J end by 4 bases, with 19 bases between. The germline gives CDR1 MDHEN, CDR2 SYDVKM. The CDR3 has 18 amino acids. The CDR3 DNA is TGTGCCAGCAGTTTATGGGGTCCGGGCCAGGGAAAATACAATGAGCAGTTCTTC. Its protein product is CASSLWGPGQGKYNEQFF.

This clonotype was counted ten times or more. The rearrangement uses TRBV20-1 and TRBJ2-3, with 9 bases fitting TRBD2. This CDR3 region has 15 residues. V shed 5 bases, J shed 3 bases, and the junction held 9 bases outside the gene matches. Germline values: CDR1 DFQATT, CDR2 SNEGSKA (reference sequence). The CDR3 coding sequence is TGCAGTGCTGGCCCTCTAGCGGGAAAAACAGATACGCAGTATTTT. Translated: CSAGPLAGKTDTQYF.

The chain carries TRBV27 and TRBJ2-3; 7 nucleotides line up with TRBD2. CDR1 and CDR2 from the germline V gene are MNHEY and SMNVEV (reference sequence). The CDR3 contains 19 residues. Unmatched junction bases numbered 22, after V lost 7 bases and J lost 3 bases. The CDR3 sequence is CASTHLRLAATGGTDTQYF. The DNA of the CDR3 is TGTGCCAGCACCCACCTGCGGCTAGCGGCAACTGGGGGAACAGATACGCAGTATTTT.

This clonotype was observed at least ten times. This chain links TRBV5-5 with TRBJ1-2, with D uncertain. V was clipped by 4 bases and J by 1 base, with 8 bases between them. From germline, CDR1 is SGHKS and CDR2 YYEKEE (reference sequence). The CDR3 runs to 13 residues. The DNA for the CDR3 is TGTGCCAGCAGCAAGAGGGATAACTATGGCTACACCTTC. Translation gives CASSKRDNYGYTF.

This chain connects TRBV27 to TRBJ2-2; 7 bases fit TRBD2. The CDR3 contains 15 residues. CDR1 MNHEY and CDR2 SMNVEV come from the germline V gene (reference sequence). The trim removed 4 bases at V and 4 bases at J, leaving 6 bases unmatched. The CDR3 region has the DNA TGTGCCAGCAGTTCCGAGCGGGGAAGCACCGGGGAGCTGTTTTTT. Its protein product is CASSSERGSTGELFF.

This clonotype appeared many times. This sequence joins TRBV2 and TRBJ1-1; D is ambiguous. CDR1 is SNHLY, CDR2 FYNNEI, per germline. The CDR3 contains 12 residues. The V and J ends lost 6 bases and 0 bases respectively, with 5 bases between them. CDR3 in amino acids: CASRRVNTEAFF. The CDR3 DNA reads TGTGCCAGCAGACGAGTGAACACTGAAGCTTTCTTT. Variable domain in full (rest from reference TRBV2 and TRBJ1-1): EPEVTQTPSHQVTQMGQEVILRCVPISNHLYFYWYRQILGQKVEFLVSFYNNEISEKSEIFDDQFSVERPDGSNFTLKIRSTKLEDSAMYFCASRRVNTEAFFGQGTRLTVV.

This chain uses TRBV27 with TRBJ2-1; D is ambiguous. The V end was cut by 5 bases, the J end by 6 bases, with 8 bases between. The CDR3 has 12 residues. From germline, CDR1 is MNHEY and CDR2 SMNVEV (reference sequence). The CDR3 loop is CASSPYTNEQFF. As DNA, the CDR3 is TGTGCCAGCAGTCCCTACACCAATGAGCAGTTCTTC.

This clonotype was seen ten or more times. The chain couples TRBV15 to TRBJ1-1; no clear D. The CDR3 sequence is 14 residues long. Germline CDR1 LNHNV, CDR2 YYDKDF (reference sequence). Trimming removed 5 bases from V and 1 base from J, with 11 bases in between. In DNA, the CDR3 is TGTGCCACCAGCGGTGGACTGCAGAACACTGAAGCTTTCTTT. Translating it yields CATSGGLQNTEAFF.

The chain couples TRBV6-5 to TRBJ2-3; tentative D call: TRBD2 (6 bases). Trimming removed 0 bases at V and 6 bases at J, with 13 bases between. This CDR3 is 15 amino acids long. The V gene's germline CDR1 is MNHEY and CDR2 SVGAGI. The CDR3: CASSYSAGFWDTQYF. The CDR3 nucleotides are TGTGCCAGCAGTTACTCGGCGGGATTTTGGGATACGCAGTATTTT.

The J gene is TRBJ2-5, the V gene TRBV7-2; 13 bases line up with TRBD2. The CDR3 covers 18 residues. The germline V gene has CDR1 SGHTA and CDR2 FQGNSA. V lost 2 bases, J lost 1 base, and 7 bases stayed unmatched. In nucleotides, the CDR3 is TGTGCCAGCAGCTTACGGACTAGCGGGAGTACCCGCCAAGAGACCCAGTACTTC. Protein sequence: CASSLRTSGSTRQETQYF.

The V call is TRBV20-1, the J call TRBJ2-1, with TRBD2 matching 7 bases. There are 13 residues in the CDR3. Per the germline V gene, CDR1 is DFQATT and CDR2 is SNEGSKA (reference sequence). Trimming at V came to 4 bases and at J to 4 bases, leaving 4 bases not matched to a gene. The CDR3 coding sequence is TGCAGTGCTAAAGCGGGGACTTACAATGAGCAGTTCTTC. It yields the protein CSAKAGTYNEQFF.

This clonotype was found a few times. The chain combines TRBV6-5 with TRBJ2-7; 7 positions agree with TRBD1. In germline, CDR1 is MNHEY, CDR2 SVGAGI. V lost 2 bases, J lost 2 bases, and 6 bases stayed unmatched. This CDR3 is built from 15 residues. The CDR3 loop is CASSYGSQGAYEQYF. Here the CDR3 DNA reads TGTGCCAGCAGTTACGGTTCCCAGGGGGCCTACGAGCAGTACTTC.

CDR3 amino acids: CASRSGVATSGRGHEQFF. CDR3 coding DNA: TGTGCCAGCAGAAGCGGGGTGGCGACTAGCGGGAGAGGGCATGAGCAGTTCTTC. The J gene is TRBJ2-1, the V gene TRBV11-2; TRBD2 aligns across 12 bases. Germline values: CDR1 SGHAT, CDR2 FQNNGV. The CDR3 covers 18 residues. Trimming at V came to 6 bases and at J to 8 bases, leaving 17 bases not matched to a gene. The variable domain in full, with the rest retrieved from reference TRBV11-2 and TRBJ2-1, is EAGVAQSPRYKIIEKRQSVAFWCNPISGHATLYWYQQILGQGPKLLIQFQNNGVVDDSQLPKDRFSAERLKGVDSTLKIQPAKLEDSAVYLCASRSGVATSGRGHEQFFGPGTRLTVL.

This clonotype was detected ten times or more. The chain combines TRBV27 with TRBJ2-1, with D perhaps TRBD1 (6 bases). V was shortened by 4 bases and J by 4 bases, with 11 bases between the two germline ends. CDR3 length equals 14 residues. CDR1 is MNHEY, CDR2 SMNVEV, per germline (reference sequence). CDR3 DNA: TGTGCCAGCAGTTCAAGTGGACAGTACAATGAGCAGTTCTTC. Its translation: CASSSSGQYNEQFF.